A selection of T cell receptor beta chains follows, all from one sample in a study of T-cell memory formation after mild COVID-19. One entry per CDR3 protein results from TCRdb running MiXCR on the 5' RACE reads. Here the sample spans roughly 450,000 distinct CDR3 sequences, roughly 18% being singletons. Sequenced input: PBMCs or a T cell subset sorted from them (not recorded which). These receptors originate from a man between 18 and 35 years old who had mild COVID-19 (a few samples of this study predate the infection). Cell type and time point are not known. The CDR3 runs from the conserved cysteine through the conserved F or W. D genes are given only for firm matches. The size field is filled for only some rows; it gives once, few, many or a size class.

j_call: TRBJ1-5
clone_size: many
d_call: .
v_call: TRBV7-8
cdr3_nt: TGTGCCAGCAGCTTCGGACAGTATAGCAATCAGCCCCAGCATTTT
cdr3_aa: CASSFGQYSNQPQHF

j_call: TRBJ1-1
clone_size: .
d_call: .
v_call: TRBV5-1
cdr3_nt: TGCGCCAGCAGCCAGCGGGCAGGGGAGAACACTGAAGCTTTCTTT
cdr3_aa: CASSQRAGENTEAFF

j_call: TRBJ2-7
clone_size: .
d_call: .
v_call: TRBV13
cdr3_nt: TGTGCCAGCAGCTTATACGGGAACTCCTACGAGCAGTACTTC
cdr3_aa: CASSLYGNSYEQYF

j_call: TRBJ2-5
clone_size: few
d_call: .
v_call: TRBV3-1
cdr3_nt: TGTGCCAGCAGCCATTCTCAGTGGCGGGGAGGCCAAGAGACCCAGTACTTC
cdr3_aa: CASSHSQWRGGQETQYF

j_call: TRBJ1-4
clone_size: .
d_call: .
v_call: TRBV6-2/TRBV6-3
cdr3_nt: TGTGCCAGCAGTTCGTTCCGGGAACTGTTTTTT
cdr3_aa: CASSSFRELFF

j_call: TRBJ2-2
clone_size: many
d_call: .
v_call: TRBV4-3
cdr3_nt: TGCGCCAGCAGCCAACAGTCCGGGACTGCCTACGGGGAGCTGTTTTTT
cdr3_aa: CASSQQSGTAYGELFF

j_call: TRBJ2-1
clone_size: few
d_call: .
v_call: TRBV29-1
cdr3_nt: TGCAGCGTCCCGGAGGGGAAGGAGCAGTTCTTC
cdr3_aa: CSVPEGKEQFF

j_call: TRBJ2-3
clone_size: few
d_call: TRBD2
v_call: TRBV27
cdr3_nt: TGTGCCAGCAGCCCCCCCTCGGGACTAGCGGGGGGCACAGATACGCAGTATTTT
cdr3_aa: CASSPPSGLAGGTDTQYF

j_call: TRBJ2-1
clone_size: .
d_call: TRBD2
v_call: TRBV28
cdr3_nt: TGTGCCAGCAGTGTGATAGCGGGGGGGACATGGGAGCAGTTCTTC
cdr3_aa: CASSVIAGGTWEQFF

j_call: TRBJ1-2
clone_size: .
d_call: .
v_call: TRBV6-1
cdr3_nt: TGTGCCACCTCGCGTCGTTGGGGTTGCACCTTC
cdr3_aa: CATSRRWGCTF

j_call: TRBJ2-1
clone_size: .
d_call: .
v_call: TRBV29-1
cdr3_nt: TGCAGCGTTCGTCCAACAGGGCTCGGCAATGAGCAGTTCTTC
cdr3_aa: CSVRPTGLGNEQFF

j_call: TRBJ2-5
clone_size: .
d_call: .
v_call: TRBV11-3
cdr3_nt: TGTGCCAGCAGCACAGGGTCGGGCGAGACCCAGTACTTC
cdr3_aa: CASSTGSGETQYF

j_call: TRBJ1-5
clone_size: few
d_call: .
v_call: TRBV6-2/TRBV6-3
cdr3_nt: TGTGCCAGCAGTTACTTGGCAGGGAATCAGCCCCAGCATTTT
cdr3_aa: CASSYLAGNQPQHF

j_call: TRBJ2-1
clone_size: .
d_call: .
v_call: TRBV9
cdr3_nt: TGTGCCAGCAGCGGTACGGGACCCCAGCAGTTCTTC
cdr3_aa: CASSGTGPQQFF

j_call: TRBJ2-5
clone_size: few
d_call: .
v_call: TRBV7-9
cdr3_nt: TGTGCCAGCACCCCGAGGGGTATCCAGTACTTC
cdr3_aa: CASTPRGIQYF

j_call: TRBJ2-5
clone_size: .
d_call: .
v_call: TRBV23-1
cdr3_nt: TGCGCCAGCAGCCCCGACGCGGAACAAGAGACCCAGTACTTC
cdr3_aa: CASSPDAEQETQYF

j_call: TRBJ2-6
clone_size: .
d_call: .
v_call: TRBV6-5
cdr3_nt: TGTGCCAGCAGTTATCCCCGCGGGGCTGGGGCCAACGTCCTGACTTTC
cdr3_aa: CASSYPRGAGANVLTF

j_call: TRBJ1-1
clone_size: few
d_call: .
v_call: TRBV5-1
cdr3_nt: TGCGCCAGCAGCTTGGCCGAGGCAGGGGTAATCTCTGAAGCTTTCTTT
cdr3_aa: CASSLAEAGVISEAFF

j_call: TRBJ2-1
clone_size: .
d_call: TRBD1
v_call: TRBV7-9
cdr3_nt: TGTGCCGCGACGGGACAGGAGGCTTACAATGAGCAGTTCTTC
cdr3_aa: CAATGQEAYNEQFF

j_call: TRBJ2-5
clone_size: many
d_call: TRBD2
v_call: TRBV7-9
cdr3_nt: TGTGCCAGCAGCTCCCGACTAGCCGGAGAGACCCAGTACTTC
cdr3_aa: CASSSRLAGETQYF

j_call: TRBJ1-1
clone_size: few
d_call: TRBD1
v_call: TRBV5-1
cdr3_nt: TGCGCCAGCACCGGGACAGCGATGAACACTGAAGCTTTCTTT
cdr3_aa: CASTGTAMNTEAFF

j_call: TRBJ2-7
clone_size: .
d_call: .
v_call: TRBV6-6
cdr3_nt: TGTGCCAGCAGGGGTCTAGGTTGGGAGCAGTACTTC
cdr3_aa: CASRGLGWEQYF

j_call: TRBJ2-7
clone_size: .
d_call: .
v_call: TRBV21-1
cdr3_nt: TGTGCCAGCAGGGAAGCCCACTACGAGCAGTACTTC
cdr3_aa: CASREAHYEQYF

j_call: TRBJ1-2
clone_size: .
d_call: .
v_call: TRBV7-9
cdr3_nt: TGTGCCAGCAGCTTAGGCATCCCTGGGCAGAGCTATGGCTACACCTTC
cdr3_aa: CASSLGIPGQSYGYTF

j_call: TRBJ2-4
clone_size: .
d_call: .
v_call: TRBV28
cdr3_nt: TGTGCCAGCCTGTCCCCGGCCACGGGAAGGATTCAGTACTTC
cdr3_aa: CASLSPATGRIQYF

j_call: TRBJ1-2
clone_size: few
d_call: .
v_call: TRBV7-3
cdr3_nt: TGTGCCAGCAGCTCAACTCAAGGGGGTACCGGCTACACCTTC
cdr3_aa: CASSSTQGGTGYTF

j_call: TRBJ2-1
clone_size: many
d_call: .
v_call: TRBV3-1
cdr3_nt: TGTGCCAGCAGCAACTTGGGTGAGCAGTTCTTC
cdr3_aa: CASSNLGEQFF

j_call: TRBJ1-1
clone_size: .
d_call: .
v_call: TRBV11-2
cdr3_nt: TGTGCCAGCAGCTTCCGGGCGGACACTGAAGCTTTCTTT
cdr3_aa: CASSFRADTEAFF

j_call: TRBJ2-1
clone_size: .
d_call: TRBD1
v_call: TRBV9
cdr3_nt: TGTGCCAGCAGTAGGGGACAGGGGTTTTGGTCCTACAATGAGCAGTTCTTC
cdr3_aa: CASSRGQGFWSYNEQFF

j_call: TRBJ1-6
clone_size: many
d_call: TRBD1
v_call: TRBV24-1
cdr3_nt: TGTGCCGGATCCCGGGACAGCCGCTATAATTCACCCCTCCACTTT
cdr3_aa: CAGSRDSRYNSPLHF

j_call: TRBJ2-2
clone_size: few
d_call: .
v_call: TRBV3-1
cdr3_nt: TGTGCCAGCAGCCAAATGGAAGGTCCAGGGGAGCTGTTTTTT
cdr3_aa: CASSQMEGPGELFF

j_call: TRBJ1-2
clone_size: few
d_call: .
v_call: TRBV18
cdr3_nt: TGTGCCAGCTCACCGTTCGATTCGATTAACTATGGCTACACCTTC
cdr3_aa: CASSPFDSINYGYTF

j_call: TRBJ1-1
clone_size: .
d_call: .
v_call: TRBV7-9
cdr3_nt: TGTGCCAGCAGCGACGGCGGACCGGGACGGGGGGCGGAAGCTTTCTTT
cdr3_aa: CASSDGGPGRGAEAFF

j_call: TRBJ2-3
clone_size: .
d_call: TRBD2
v_call: TRBV7-9
cdr3_nt: TGTGCCAGCAGCCCCCGAGCGGGGGAAAGCACAGATACGCAGTATTTT
cdr3_aa: CASSPRAGESTDTQYF

j_call: TRBJ1-3
clone_size: few
d_call: .
v_call: TRBV3-1
cdr3_nt: TGTGCCAGCAGCCAAGAGGGACACTCTGGAAACACCATATATTTT
cdr3_aa: CASSQEGHSGNTIYF

j_call: TRBJ1-2
clone_size: .
d_call: .
v_call: TRBV7-9
cdr3_nt: TGTGCCAGCAGCTTAGGACTCCAGGGTGGCTACACCTTC
cdr3_aa: CASSLGLQGGYTF

j_call: TRBJ2-1
clone_size: few
d_call: .
v_call: TRBV24-1
cdr3_nt: TGTGCCACCAGGATGGGGAATGAGCAGTTCTTC
cdr3_aa: CATRMGNEQFF

j_call: TRBJ2-2
clone_size: .
d_call: TRBD2
v_call: TRBV11-2
cdr3_nt: TGTGCCAGCAGCTTAGTAGTTACTAGCGGAACCGGGGAGCTGTTTTTT
cdr3_aa: CASSLVVTSGTGELFF

j_call: TRBJ2-3
clone_size: .
d_call: .
v_call: TRBV5-1
cdr3_nt: TGCGCCAGCAGCTTCGGCAGGTCTAGCACAGATACGCAGTATTTT
cdr3_aa: CASSFGRSSTDTQYF

j_call: TRBJ2-5
clone_size: few
d_call: .
v_call: TRBV15
cdr3_nt: TGTGCCACCAGCAGAGCCCAGGGTAGCAGGACCCAGTACTTC
cdr3_aa: CATSRAQGSRTQYF

j_call: TRBJ1-1
clone_size: .
d_call: .
v_call: TRBV11-2
cdr3_nt: TGTGCCAGCAGCCTAGTATCCCAAACAGGGAACACTGAAGCTTTCTTT
cdr3_aa: CASSLVSQTGNTEAFF

j_call: TRBJ1-5
clone_size: many
d_call: .
v_call: TRBV23-1
cdr3_nt: TGCGCCAGCAGTCAATCTAGTTGCACCCGGAGGCAGCCCCAGCATTTT
cdr3_aa: CASSQSSCTRRQPQHF

j_call: TRBJ1-1
clone_size: few
d_call: .
v_call: TRBV7-9
cdr3_nt: TGTGCCAGCAGCCCCGATTTTAGGGGATCGAACACTGAAGCTTTCTTT
cdr3_aa: CASSPDFRGSNTEAFF

j_call: TRBJ1-1
clone_size: .
d_call: TRBD1
v_call: TRBV7-3
cdr3_nt: TGTGCCAGCGGAGAATTCGGGACAGGGATCACTGAAGCTTTCTTT
cdr3_aa: CASGEFGTGITEAFF

j_call: TRBJ1-1
clone_size: many
d_call: TRBD1
v_call: TRBV5-1
cdr3_nt: TGCGCCAGCAGCGGCCAACCGGGACAGGGGGCGCCGAGCACTGAAGCTTTCTTT
cdr3_aa: CASSGQPGQGAPSTEAFF

j_call: TRBJ2-7
clone_size: few
d_call: .
v_call: TRBV6-5
cdr3_nt: TGTGCCAGCAGTTACCTGGGAAAGGGGGTGTACGAGCAGTACTTC
cdr3_aa: CASSYLGKGVYEQYF

j_call: TRBJ2-1
clone_size: once
d_call: .
v_call: TRBV11-2
cdr3_nt: TGTGCCAGCAGCTTAGAGGGGGTCGGAAACTACAATGAGCAGTTCTTC
cdr3_aa: CASSLEGVGNYNEQFF

j_call: TRBJ2-3
clone_size: .
d_call: TRBD2
v_call: TRBV7-8
cdr3_nt: TGTGCCAGCAGCTTGCGGGGGGGGGGCTCTGGCACAGATACGCAGTATTTT
cdr3_aa: CASSLRGGGSGTDTQYF

j_call: TRBJ1-2
clone_size: few
d_call: .
v_call: TRBV7-2
cdr3_nt: TGTGCCAGCAGCTTAGGGGGGCGGAGTGGCTACACCTTC
cdr3_aa: CASSLGGRSGYTF

j_call: TRBJ1-2
clone_size: few
d_call: .
v_call: TRBV12-3/TRBV12-4
cdr3_nt: TGTGCCAGCAGTTTAGAAGCATCTCGGGGCTACACCTTC
cdr3_aa: CASSLEASRGYTF

j_call: TRBJ1-3
clone_size: .
d_call: .
v_call: TRBV6-5
cdr3_nt: TGTGCCAGCAGTCGTACAGCGTCGAACTCTGGAAACACCATATATTTT
cdr3_aa: CASSRTASNSGNTIYF

j_call: TRBJ1-1
clone_size: few
d_call: .
v_call: TRBV7-2
cdr3_nt: TGTGCCAGCAGCTTAGGGGGCTTGAGCACTGAAGCTTTCTTT
cdr3_aa: CASSLGGLSTEAFF

j_call: TRBJ1-5
clone_size: .
d_call: .
v_call: TRBV29-1
cdr3_nt: TGCAGCGTTGAAGATGGCTCTGGAAATCAGCCCCAGCATTTT
cdr3_aa: CSVEDGSGNQPQHF